This paragraph reports one T cell receptor (beta chain). The data were taken from a study of T cells in localized non-small cell lung cancer. The CDR3 length is 16 residues. Losses at the gene ends were 1 base for V and 10 bases for J; bases not matched to a gene: 11. From germline, CDR1 is MNHNS and CDR2 SASEGT. Sequencing used immunoSEQ multiplex PCR; TCRdb keeps in-frame clones, though not all of them. The table records about 26,000 clones, 88% of them present only once. This specimen consisted of peripheral blood, obtained before any cancer treatment. The chain carries TRBV6-1 and TRBJ2-3; 10 nucleotides line up with TRBD1. This TCR was recovered from a female donor older than 55 with stage II squamous cell lung carcinoma. CDR3 sequence reads: CASSEERRTGGIPQYF. Here the CDR3 DNA reads TGTGCCAGCAGTGAAGAGAGGAGGACAGGGGGTATTCCGCAGTATTTT.